Shown below are 28 T cell receptor beta chains from a single sample sequenced in a study of OX40 agonist ivuxolimab in advanced cancers. Using immunoSEQ multiplex PCR, the repertoire was profiled, and TCRdb retains in-frame clones only, with some absent. Among around 22,000 clones listed, nearly 90% were seen once. This specimen consisted of CD4+ or CD8+ T cells sorted from blood, obtained in a trial of the OX40 agonist ivuxolimab. Receptor source: an adult with an advanced solid tumor such as melanoma, head and neck, liver or kidney cancer.

The genes are TRBV5-4 and TRBJ2-5, with D unresolved. The CDR3 runs 16 residues. Germline-derived CDR1 and CDR2 are SGHNT and YYREEE (reference sequence). With 5 bases removed from V and 5 bases from J, the gap between germline ends came to 22 bases. CDR3 loop: CASSFAPRAPGETQYF. The CDR3 bases are TGTGCCAGCAGTTTCGCCCCCCGGGCTCCCGGGGAGACCCAGTACTTC.

The chain links TRBV30 to TRBJ2-7, with TRBD2 matching over 7 bases. The V gene end was trimmed by 3 bases and the J gene end by 3 bases; junction bases not matched to a gene: 8. The CDR3 has 14 amino acids. CDR1 GTSNPN and CDR2 SVGIG come from the germline V gene (reference sequence). CDR3 bases: TGTGCCTGGAGCGGGGGAGCGGGGAGCTACGAGCAGTACTTC. Translated, it gives CAWSGGAGSYEQYF.

V usage is TRBV15 and J usage is TRBJ1-2, with TRBD1 identical over 8 bases. This CDR3 is 17 amino acids long. Germline V gives CDR1 LNHNV, CDR2 YYDKDF (reference sequence). Germline trimming cut 0 bases from V and 2 bases from J; bases unmatched to any gene: 8. This CDR3 reads CATSRDLAGGRNYGYTF. The CDR3 DNA is TGTGCCACCAGCAGAGATTTGGCAGGGGGCAGGAACTATGGCTACACCTTC.

The chain links TRBV6-6 to TRBJ2-1, with a weak D call TRBD1 (5 bases). This CDR3 comprises 13 residues. CDR1 is MNHNY and CDR2 is SVGAGI in the germline V gene (reference sequence). V lost 10 bases, J lost 9 bases, and 19 bases lay in between. The CDR3 nucleotides are TGTGCCACCCAGGGTCCCGTATTGAGTGAGCAGTTCTTC. It yields the protein CATQGPVLSEQFF.

The chain recombines TRBV7-9 with TRBJ1-1; D unclear. Between the trimmed V and J ends, which lost 4 bases and 1 base, there was a span of 10 bases. This CDR3 contains 14 residues. From germline, CDR1 is SEHNR and CDR2 FQNEAQ (reference sequence). CDR3 nucleotide sequence: TGTGCCAGCAGCTCAGTGTTGGGGAACACTGAAGCTTTCTTT. As protein: CASSSVLGNTEAFF. Together with reference TRBV7-9 and TRBJ1-1, the CDR3 gives the full variable domain: DTGVSQNPRHKITKRGQNVTFRCDPISEHNRLYWYRQTLGQGPEFLTYFQNEAQLEKSRLLSDRFSAERPKGSFSTLEIQRTEQGDSAMYLCASSSVLGNTEAFFGQGTRLTVV.

This clone has a single count. The chain is built from TRBV7-8 and TRBJ2-7, with 12 bases that match TRBD2. In germline, CDR1 is SGHVS, CDR2 FQNEAQ. The ends lost 4 bases at V and 1 base at J; junction bases unmatched: 2. The CDR3 has 15 amino acids. The CDR3 reads CASSSGLAGSYEQYF. DNA of the CDR3: TGTGCCAGCAGCTCCGGACTAGCGGGGTCCTACGAGCAGTACTTC.

This clone was counted only a few times. The J gene is TRBJ2-3, the V gene TRBV5-8; 11 nucleotides line up with TRBD2. The CDR3 consists of 16 residues. Germline assignment: CDR1 SGHTS and CDR2 YDEGEE. With V trimmed by 1 base and J by 4 bases, 5 bases remained unmatched. The CDR3 loop reads CASSLFSSGRSDTQYF. In DNA, the CDR3 is TGTGCCAGCAGCTTGTTTTCTAGCGGGAGGTCAGATACGCAGTATTTT.

About this clone: This sequence may be a read error, since a much larger clone differs from it by one base. The J gene is TRBJ2-7, the V gene TRBV7-9; D gene ambiguous. Germline lookup yields CDR1 SEHNR and CDR2 FQNEAQ (reference sequence). The CDR3 has 13 residues. The CDR3 nucleotides read TGCGCCAGCAGCCAAGATTATCTCAATGAGCAGTACTTC. It translates to CASSQDYLNEQYF.

J is TRBJ2-7 and V is TRBV7-2; the match to TRBD2 covers 7 bases. CDR3 size: 15 residues. Germline V gives CDR1 SGHTA, CDR2 FQGNSA. V lost 1 base and J lost 0; bases outside the gene matches: 3. CDR3 residues: CASSLGWDYSYEQYF. CDR3 nucleotide sequence: TGTGCCAGCAGCTTAGGCTGGGACTACTCCTACGAGCAGTACTTC.

Notes on this clone: The junction does not match germline at one end; this may be a read error. Here the CDR3 DNA reads TGCGCCAGCAGTTTGGGGGCTCGTCTCCTGGAAGAGCAGTACTTC. It codes for CASSLGARLLEEQYF. The chain combines TRBV5-1 with TRBJ2-7; weak D call: TRBD1 (6 bases). The CDR3 has 15 residues. CDR1 SGHRS and CDR2 YFSETQ come from the germline V gene.

This clone occurred once. A junction end diverges from the germline sequence, so it may reflect a read error. Other DNA sequences of this sample code for an identical CDR3. This chain uses TRBV19 with TRBJ1-5; D gene ambiguous. This CDR3 has 16 amino acids. Germline V gene lookup returns CDR1 LNHDA and CDR2 SQIVND (reference sequence). The CDR3, as DNA: TGCGCCAGTAGTAAAGGCGGCTTTTGGGGCAATCAGCCCCAGCATTTT. It is translated as CASSKGGFWGNQPQHF.

This chain joins TRBV7-9 and TRBJ2-7; perhaps TRBD1 as D (7 bases). Germline CDR1 is SEHNR and CDR2 is FQNEAQ (reference sequence). V gave up 1 base and J gave up 2 bases, with 12 bases separating them. CDR3 length equals 15 residues. This CDR3 is CASSLGRDSPYEQYF. Written as DNA, the CDR3 is TGTGCCAGCAGCTTAGGGAGGGACAGCCCCTACGAGCAGTACTTC.

The CDR3 sequence: CASRRVPSIGGHTGELFF. In DNA, the CDR3 is TGTGCCAGCAGACGTGTCCCTAGCATTGGGGGGCACACCGGGGAGCTGTTTTTT. J is TRBJ2-2 and V is TRBV7-9; D possibly uses TRBD1 or TRBD2 (6 bases each). The germline V and J ends were trimmed by 6 bases and 3 bases, with 23 bases remaining between them. This CDR3 is built from 18 residues. CDR1 and CDR2 (germline): SEHNR, FQNEAQ (reference sequence).

This rearrangement joins TRBV4-3 to TRBJ2-2, with TRBD1 matching 7 bases. The length of the CDR3 is 15 residues. The junction had 5 bases not matched to a gene; V was cut back by 0 bases and J by 7 bases. Germline V lookup: CDR1 LGHNA, CDR2 YSLEER. The CDR3 DNA follows: TGCGCCAGCAGCCAAGACACAGGGGTGTACGGGGAGCTGTTTTTT. Translating it yields CASSQDTGVYGELFF.

The gene calls are TRBV19 and TRBJ1-1; a weak D match, TRBD1 (5 bases). CDR3 length equals 13 residues. Per germline, CDR1 LNHDA and CDR2 SQIVND (reference sequence). Trimming left V 2 bases short and J 6 bases short, with 10 bases between. The CDR3 here is CASSITPGSEAFF. The CDR3 coding sequence is TGTGCCAGTAGTATAACTCCAGGGTCTGAAGCTTTCTTT.

V is TRBV11-2 and J is TRBJ1-1; unclear D gene. Trimming took off 1 base at V and 0 bases at J, with 6 bases between the two ends. The CDR3 has 14 amino acids. Germline V gene sequence: CDR1 SGHAT, CDR2 FQNNGV. The CDR3 region has the DNA TGTGCCAGCAGCTTAGCCAGGTTGAACACTGAAGCTTTCTTT. Its translation is CASSLARLNTEAFF.

This clone was counted a single time. The rearrangement joins TRBV12-2 to TRBJ2-5; the D call TRBD2 from the table was never checked on the DNA. TRBV12-2 is a listed pseudogene. The CDR3 contains 15 residues. The CDR3 protein is CASRLGTSDRETQYF. The CDR3 DNA reads as TGTGCAAGTCGCCTCGGGACTAGCGATCGGGAGACCCAGTACTTC.

This chain uses TRBV4-3 with TRBJ1-1, with D unclear. Germline loops: CDR1 LGHNA, CDR2 YSLEER. Trimming shortened V by 0 bases and J by 3 bases, and 5 bases separated the two germline ends. The CDR3 is 13 amino acids. The CDR3 protein is CASSQDLDTEAFF. The CDR3 DNA reads as TGCGCCAGCAGCCAAGATCTCGACACTGAAGCTTTCTTT.

This chain links TRBV9 with TRBJ2-1, with 11 bases lining up with TRBD2. From germline, CDR1 is SGDLS and CDR2 YYNGEE. Unmatched junction bases numbered 0, after V lost 3 bases and J lost 7 bases. CDR3 length: 13 amino acids. CDR3 sequence reads: CASSGTSGNEQFF. The CDR3 region has the DNA TGTGCCAGCAGCGGGACTAGCGGGAATGAGCAGTTCTTC.

This clone has just one count. V usage is TRBV10-2 and J usage is TRBJ2-1; 10 nucleotides line up with TRBD2. The germline V gene encodes CDR1 WSHSY and CDR2 SAAADI. The CDR3 is 16 amino acids. Trimming cost V 1 base and J 2 bases; bases outside gene matches: 2. CDR3 sequence reads: CASSEFSGRTYNEQFF. CDR3 DNA: TGCGCCAGCAGTGAGTTTAGCGGGAGGACCTACAATGAGCAGTTCTTC.

This clone is a singleton in its sample. The chain has TRBV18 and TRBJ2-5, with D perhaps TRBD1 (5 bases). The end of the DNA aligns better with TRBJ2-7, so the J call may be wrong. There are 14 residues in the CDR3. CDR1 KGHSH and CDR2 LQKENI come from the germline V gene. As DNA, the CDR3 is TGTGCCAGCTCACCCTGGGGCTTAAGTTACGAGCAGTACTTC. Residues: CASSPWGLSYEQYF.

Only one count was recorded for this clone. The chain employs TRBV12-5 and TRBJ1-5; D is ambiguous. The length of the CDR3 is 18 residues. V lost 0 bases to trimming and J lost 0 bases, with 15 bases between them. In germline, CDR1 is LGHNT, CDR2 FRNRAP. The CDR3 here is CASGLVHLQPYSNQPQHF. DNA of the CDR3: TGTGCTAGTGGTTTGGTACATCTTCAGCCGTATAGCAATCAGCCCCAGCATTTT. The entire variable domain, with the rest obtained from reference TRBV12-5 and TRBJ1-5, is as follows: DARVTQTPRHKVTEMGQEVTMRCQPILGHNTVFWYRQTMMQGLELLAYFRNRAPLDDSGMPKDRFSAEMPDATLATLKIQPSEPRDSAVYFCASGLVHLQPYSNQPQHFGDGTRLSIL.

This clone was counted only a few times. This chain connects TRBV7-7 to TRBJ2-1, with a tentative D call TRBD2 (6 bases). CDR3 length equals 16 residues. Trimming pared 4 bases from V and 0 bases from J, leaving 13 bases between. Germline loops: CDR1 SSHAT, CDR2 FNYEAQ (reference sequence). CDR3 nucleotide sequence: TGTGCCAGCAGCTCAATGCCCGGGAGCTCCTACAATGAGCAGTTCTTC. This gives the protein CASSSMPGSSYNEQFF.

The gene calls are TRBV29-1 and TRBJ2-1; D may be TRBD1 (6 bases). V was trimmed by 4 bases and J by 2 bases, leaving 12 bases between them. The CDR3 is 14 residues long. Germline V gene lookup returns CDR1 SQVTM and CDR2 ANQGSEA. DNA of the CDR3: TGCAGCGTTGGTCTGGGGGCGACCTACAATGAGCAGTTCTTC. Translating it yields CSVGLGATYNEQFF.

The genes are TRBV6-1 and TRBJ1-4; D is unclear. This CDR3 is built from 15 residues. CDR1 and CDR2 from the germline V gene are MNHNS and SASEGT. Trimming shortened V by 6 bases and J by 8 bases, and 19 bases separated the two germline ends. CDR3 bases: TGTGCCAGCAGCGTCCCAGGACTAGCTCGCGAAAAACTGTTTTTT. It codes for CASSVPGLAREKLFF.

The chain couples TRBV19 to TRBJ1-1; 8 nucleotides agree with TRBD1. Losses at the gene ends were 3 bases for V and 4 bases for J; bases not matched to a gene: 7. The CDR3 has 15 amino acids. CDR1 and CDR2 (germline): LNHDA, SQIVND (reference sequence). The CDR3 loop is CASSILGQGGTEAFF. Here the CDR3 DNA reads TGTGCCAGTAGTATCCTCGGACAGGGTGGCACTGAAGCTTTCTTT.

A note on this clone: Other DNA sequences in this sample translate to the same CDR3. V and J are TRBV19 and TRBJ2-7, with TRBD2 matching 7 bases. The CDR3 extends over 13 amino acids. The germline V gene encodes CDR1 LNHDA and CDR2 SQIVND (reference sequence). V lost 5 bases and J lost 2; bases outside the gene matches: 3. CDR3 DNA sequence: TGTGCCAGTAGTGGGGGGGTAGCCTACGAGCAGTACTTC. It specifies CASSGGVAYEQYF.

The CDR3 nucleotides read TGTGCCAGCAGCCAAACTCAATTCGGGACCATTCATAATGAGCAGTTCTTC. As protein: CASSQTQFGTIHNEQFF. The genes are TRBV7-2 and TRBJ2-1, with D tentatively TRBD1 or TRBD2 (5 bases each). Germline V gives CDR1 SGHTA, CDR2 FQGNSA. V lost 5 bases and J 7 bases, leaving 24 bases between the germline ends. This CDR3 has 17 amino acids.